These 20 T cell receptor beta chains came from one sample sequenced in a study of beta chain features in type 1 diabetes. cDNA synthesis used the whole RNA isolate, giving expressed TCRB sequences. TCRdb keeps only in-frame clones here, not all; method: immunoSEQ multiplex PCR. The data contain 240,000 or so clones, roughly 30% of them singletons. The source material was central memory CD4+ T cells from blood. Receptor source: a man aged 30-40 years in good health.

This chain joins TRBV7-2 and TRBJ2-3; no clear D gene. Trimming removed 0 bases from V and 0 bases from J, with 7 bases in between. The germline V gene encodes CDR1 SGHTA and CDR2 FQGNSA. The CDR3 spans 15 residues. CDR3 in amino acids: CASSLAKLSTDTQYF. CDR3 nucleotides: TGTGCCAGCAGCTTAGCTAAGCTTAGCACAGATACGCAGTATTTT.

This clone occurred a few times. This chain joins TRBV6-6 and TRBJ2-3, with TRBD1 as a possible D gene (7 bases). Germline-derived CDR1 and CDR2 are MNHNY and SVGAGI (reference sequence). The CDR3 runs 14 residues. V was clipped by 5 bases and J by 10 bases, with 19 bases between them. The DNA of the CDR3 is TGTGCCAGCAGTACGCGACAGGGAGGTTTAGCGCAGTATTTT. This encodes CASSTRQGGLAQYF.

The chain has TRBV27 and TRBJ2-7; a possible D gene is TRBD1 (6 bases). Germline values: CDR1 MNHEY, CDR2 SMNVEV (reference sequence). V was shortened by 3 bases and J by 2 bases, with 14 bases between the two germline ends. The CDR3 has 15 amino acids. In nucleotides, the CDR3 is TGTGCCAGCAGTTTTAGACAGGCGAGTGCCTACGAGCAGTACTTC. Translated, it gives CASSFRQASAYEQYF.

This clone turned up a few times. The genes are TRBV11-2 and TRBJ2-5; D gene unclear. V was shortened by 5 bases and J by 1 base, with 11 bases between the two germline ends. Germline CDR1 reads SGHAT; CDR2 reads FQNNGV. The CDR3 runs 14 residues. CDR3 loop: CASSQSRTQETQYF. In nucleotides, the CDR3 is TGTGCCAGCAGCCAAAGCAGGACCCAAGAGACCCAGTACTTC.

This clone has just a few counts. The chain recombines TRBV23-1 with TRBJ2-1; 9 nucleotides line up with TRBD2. TRBV23-1 is an open reading frame whose function is uncertain. The trim removed 2 bases at V and 0 bases at J, leaving 14 bases unmatched. The CDR3 loop spans 20 amino acids. CDR3: CASSQIVPPTSGRSYNEQFF. The CDR3 region has the DNA TGCGCCAGCAGTCAAATCGTCCCCCCGACTAGCGGCCGCTCCTACAATGAGCAGTTCTTC.

About this clone itself: A single base separates this from a much larger clone, so it may be a read error. This rearrangement joins TRBV4-3 to TRBJ2-7; the D is unclear. Germline values: CDR1 LGHNA, CDR2 YSLEER. CDR3 size: 15 residues. The CDR3 DNA follows: TGCGCCAGCAGCCAAGGCCGCGGAAGCTCCTTCGAGCAGTACTTC. Translated: CASSQGRGSSFEQYF.

This clone came up a few times. The CDR3: CASGSSGTSGRLAGELFF. CDR3 coding DNA: TGTGCCAGTGGGTCTTCCGGGACTAGCGGGAGACTTGCCGGGGAGCTGTTTTTT. The V gene is TRBV27, the J gene TRBJ2-2; 14 bases agree with TRBD2. V shed 9 bases and J 6 bases; nucleotides not matched to a gene: 15. The CDR3 contains 18 residues. Germline CDR1 reads MNHEY; CDR2 reads SMNVEV (reference sequence).

This clone was detected many times. The CDR3, as DNA: TGTGCCAGCAGCCAATGGCGGGGGAATGAGCAGTTCTTC. It encodes CASSQWRGNEQFF. The chain couples TRBV4-2 to TRBJ2-1, with 7 bases aligning to TRBD2. The germline V gene has CDR1 LGHNA and CDR2 YNFKEQ. V dropped 2 bases and J dropped 7; count of bases not matched to a gene: 2. This CDR3 has 13 residues.

J is TRBJ1-6 and V is TRBV7-2; D is ambiguous. V lost 4 bases to trimming and J lost 10 bases, with 14 bases between them. Germline V gene sequence: CDR1 SGHTA, CDR2 FQGNSA. The CDR3 sequence is 14 residues long. The CDR3 loop is CASSSYGEESPLHF. Here the CDR3 DNA reads TGTGCCAGCAGCTCGTACGGAGAGGAATCACCCCTCCACTTT.

This clone was detected only a few times. J is TRBJ2-7 and V is TRBV11-2, with D maybe TRBD1 (6 bases). This CDR3 has 14 residues. Germline CDR1 SGHAT, CDR2 FQNNGV. V gave up 6 bases and J gave up 3 bases, with 15 bases separating them. CDR3 in DNA: TGTGCCAGCAGTCCTCTGAAAGGGGGCTACGAGCAGTACTTC. As protein: CASSPLKGGYEQYF.

This clone was recorded a few times. The chain employs TRBV18 and TRBJ2-2, with D tentatively TRBD1 (5 bases). Germline values: CDR1 KGHSH, CDR2 LQKENI. The CDR3 length is 16 residues. Trimming cost V 1 base and J 0 bases, with 9 bases left between them. CDR3 DNA: TGTGCCAGCTCACCACAGCAGGGCTCGAACACCGGGGAGCTGTTTTTT. This encodes CASSPQQGSNTGELFF.

The chain combines TRBV30 with TRBJ2-3, with D possibly TRBD1 on 6 matching bases. This CDR3 has 13 amino acids. Germline V gene sequence: CDR1 GTSNPN, CDR2 SVGIG (reference sequence). V lost 5 bases, J lost 4 bases, and 13 bases lay in between. The CDR3 DNA sequence: TGTGCCTGGGGGCAAAAGGGGGCAGATACGCAGTATTTT. The encoded protein is CAWGQKGADTQYF.

The chain is built from TRBV9 and TRBJ2-3; a weak D match, TRBD2 (5 bases). This CDR3 region has 16 residues. CDR1 is SGDLS and CDR2 is YYNGEE in the germline V gene. V was shortened by 4 bases and J by 6 bases, with 21 bases between the two germline ends. The CDR3 here is CASSPSRGGNGDTQYF. The CDR3 DNA reads TGTGCCAGCAGCCCCTCGAGAGGAGGAAACGGGGATACGCAGTATTTT.

This chain uses TRBV29-1 with TRBJ2-7; 13 bases align to TRBD2. The germline CDR1 and CDR2 sequences are SQVTM and ANQGSEA. This CDR3 region has 15 residues. V dropped 7 bases and J dropped 0; count of bases not matched to a gene: 6. CDR3 DNA: TGCAGCGCCGCCCGACTAGCGGGAGGCTCCTACGAGCAGTACTTC. This encodes CSAARLAGGSYEQYF.

This clone was observed a handful of times. The chain carries TRBV5-6 and TRBJ2-7; 9 nucleotides line up with TRBD1. The CDR3 extends over 14 amino acids. Unmatched junction bases numbered 1, after V lost 1 base and J lost 2 bases. Germline CDR1 SGHDT, CDR2 YYEEEE. CDR3 nucleotides: TGTGCCAGCAGCTTGACAGGGGGCACCTACGAGCAGTACTTC. Encoded protein: CASSLTGGTYEQYF.

This chain joins TRBV6-5 and TRBJ2-3; D uncertain. Trimming stripped 5 bases from V and 4 bases from J, with 7 bases between. The CDR3 has 12 residues. CDR1 MNHEY and CDR2 SVGAGI come from the germline V gene. For the CDR3, the DNA is TGTGCCAGCAGTGAAACTGCAGATACGCAGTATTTT. Translated, it gives CASSETADTQYF.

This clone was observed a few times. A much larger clonotype is one base distant, so this may be a read error. The V call is TRBV7-2, the J call TRBJ2-1; D may be TRBD1 or TRBD2 (6 bases each). The ends were cut back, 3 bases at V and 7 bases at J, with 10 bases in the middle. Germline lookup yields CDR1 SGHTA and CDR2 FQGNSA. This CDR3 comprises 13 residues. This CDR3 reads CASSFQGRNEQFF. CDR3 DNA: TGTGCCAGCAGCTTCCAGGGGAGGAATGAGCAGTTCTTC.

The chain has TRBV6-4 and TRBJ1-2; tentative D call: TRBD1 (5 bases). Trimming removed 7 bases from V and 8 bases from J, with 20 bases in between. CDR1 and CDR2 from the germline V gene are MRHNA and SNTAGT. The CDR3 length is 14 residues. The CDR3 loop is CASKESALRDGYTF. In DNA, the CDR3 is TGTGCCAGCAAGGAATCGGCACTCAGGGACGGCTACACCTTC.

The table lists this clone with a count of one. The V and J genes are TRBV29-1 and TRBJ2-5; 10 bases line up with TRBD1. The J call is in doubt because the DNA end fits TRBJ2-7 better. The CDR3 runs 13 residues. CDR1 is SQVTM and CDR2 is ANQGSEA in the germline V gene. CDR3 sequence reads: CSVARDRGYEQYF. CDR3 bases: TGCAGCGTTGCGAGGGACAGGGGATACGAGCAGTACTTC.

A note on this clone: Other DNA sequences in this sample translate to the same CDR3. This chain joins TRBV10-3 and TRBJ2-5, with 12 positions matching TRBD2. The ends lost 6 bases at V and 5 bases at J; junction bases unmatched: 4. This CDR3 region has 14 residues. CDR1 and CDR2 from the germline V gene are ENHRY and SYGVKD. The CDR3 spells CAIRPGTSGETQYF. The CDR3 bases are TGTGCCATCAGACCCGGGACTAGCGGGGAGACCCAGTACTTC.